This T cell receptor beta chain appears in the sequencing data of a study of shared clonotypes between healthy human individuals. Profiled with immunoSEQ multiplex PCR; TCRdb holds only in-frame clones, not every one. The table shows about 360,000 clones, with about 70% occurring only once. CD4+ cell separation produced CD45RA+ naive and CD45RA-negative memory subsets. Germline CDR1 and CDR2: SGHVS and FQNEAQ. Trimming shortened V by 1 base and J by 2 bases, and 5 bases separated the two germline ends. The length of the CDR3 is 13 residues. Sequenced sample: memory CD4+ T cells sorted from blood. The subset was: CD45RA-negative fraction. This chain connects TRBV7-8 to TRBJ1-2; D call uncertain. The receptor comes from a man in his thirties or forties in good health. CDR3 DNA sequence: TGTGCCAGCAGCTTAGGGCAAAACTATGGCTACACCTTC. It codes for CASSLGQNYGYTF.